Only one count was recorded for the clone carrying this TCR beta chain. Its antigen is unknown. One junction end does not reproduce the germline sequence, and a read error may be involved. The length of the CDR3 is 15 residues. Per the germline V gene, CDR1 is MGHRA and CDR2 is YSYEKL. The entry originates in a study of cytomegalovirus exposure and HLA in healthy donors. Study-wide results and limits: The study labeled more than 150 TCR beta chains cytomegalovirus-associated. Reported results showed that the classifier diagnosed cytomegalovirus status with high specificity and sensitivity.

Sequencing was performed with immunoSEQ multiplex PCR; in TCRdb, only in-frame clones are kept and a portion is missing. The profile covers 120,000 to 150,000 clones, with 85% to 90% appearing a single time and around 3.4% taken by the ten largest. The sequence was collected from a young woman in good health and CMV-seropositive. The rearrangement links TRBV4-1 to TRBJ2-1; the D gene is possibly TRBD1 (6 bases). Sequenced sample: PBMCs. CDR3 amino acids: CASSKDLGGYNEQFF. The CDR3 DNA reads as TGCGCCAGCAGCAAAGACCTAGGGGGTTACAATGAGCAGTTCTTC.